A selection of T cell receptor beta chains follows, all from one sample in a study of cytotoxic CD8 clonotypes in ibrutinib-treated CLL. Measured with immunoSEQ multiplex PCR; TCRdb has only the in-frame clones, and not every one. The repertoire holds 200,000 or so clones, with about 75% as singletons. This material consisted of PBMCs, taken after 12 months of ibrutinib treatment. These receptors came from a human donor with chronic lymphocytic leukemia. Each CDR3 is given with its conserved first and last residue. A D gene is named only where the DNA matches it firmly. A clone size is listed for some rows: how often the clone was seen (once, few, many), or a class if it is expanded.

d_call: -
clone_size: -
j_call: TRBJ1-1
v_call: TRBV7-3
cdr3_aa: CASSQGQLFNTEAFF
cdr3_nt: TGTGCCAGCAGCCAGGGGCAGCTTTTTAACACTGAAGCTTTCTTT

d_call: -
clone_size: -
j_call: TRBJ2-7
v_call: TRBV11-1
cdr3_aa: CASSWGNNYEQYF
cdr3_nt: TGTGCCAGCAGCTGGGGAAATAACTACGAGCAGTACTTC

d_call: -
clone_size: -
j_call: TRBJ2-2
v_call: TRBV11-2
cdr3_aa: CASSPSTRSNTGELFF
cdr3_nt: TGTGCCAGCAGCCCCAGCACTAGATCCAACACCGGGGAGCTGTTTTTT

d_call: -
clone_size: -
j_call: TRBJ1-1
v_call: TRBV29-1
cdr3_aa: CSVERLRNTEAFF
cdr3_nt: TGCAGCGTTGAGCGACTGAGGAACACTGAAGCTTTCTTT

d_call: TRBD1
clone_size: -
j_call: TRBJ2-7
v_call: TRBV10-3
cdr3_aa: CAISAGQVLTEQYF
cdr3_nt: TGTGCCATCAGTGCAGGACAGGTTCTGACCGAGCAGTACTTC

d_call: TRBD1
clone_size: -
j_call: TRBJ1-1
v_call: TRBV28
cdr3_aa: CASSEDRGLWEAFF
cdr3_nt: TGTGCCAGCAGCGAAGACAGGGGGCTATGGGAAGCTTTCTTT

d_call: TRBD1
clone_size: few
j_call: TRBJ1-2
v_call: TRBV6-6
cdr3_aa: CASSQPLTGGYGYTF
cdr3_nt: TGTGCCAGCAGTCAACCTCTGACAGGGGGCTATGGCTACACCTTC

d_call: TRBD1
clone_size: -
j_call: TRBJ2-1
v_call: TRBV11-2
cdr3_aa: CASSSGTGSFNEQFF
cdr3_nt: TGTGCCAGCAGCTCCGGGACAGGTTCCTTCAATGAGCAGTTCTTC

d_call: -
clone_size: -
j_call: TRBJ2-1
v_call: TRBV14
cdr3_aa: CASRQTFPVIYNEQFF
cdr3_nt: TGTGCCAGCCGACAGACTTTCCCCGTAATCTACAATGAGCAGTTCTTC

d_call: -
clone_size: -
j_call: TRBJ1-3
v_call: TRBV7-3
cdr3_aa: CASSYRREGSGNTIYF
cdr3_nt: TGTGCCAGCAGCTATCGCAGGGAAGGATCTGGAAACACCATATATTTT

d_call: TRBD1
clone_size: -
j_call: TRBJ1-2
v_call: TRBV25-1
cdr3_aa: CASSPLGQTNYGYTF
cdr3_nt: TGTGCCAGCAGTCCACTGGGACAGACTAACTATGGCTACACCTTC

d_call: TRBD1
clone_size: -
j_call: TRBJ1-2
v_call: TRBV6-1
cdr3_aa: CASKLNPGQNYGYTF
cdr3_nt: TGTGCCAGCAAATTAAACCCGGGACAGAACTATGGCTACACCTTC

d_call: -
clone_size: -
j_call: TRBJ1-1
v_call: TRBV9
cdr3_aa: CASSANRVGEAFF
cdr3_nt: TGTGCCAGCAGCGCGAACAGGGTGGGTGAAGCTTTCTTT

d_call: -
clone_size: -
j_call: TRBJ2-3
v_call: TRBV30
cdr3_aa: CAWRRDSNTQYF
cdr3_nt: TGTGCCTGGAGGAGGGACTCTAATACGCAGTATTTT

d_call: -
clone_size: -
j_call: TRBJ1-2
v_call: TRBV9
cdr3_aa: CASSVGPQQLNYGYTF
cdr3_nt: TGTGCCAGCAGCGTAGGTCCACAGCAACTTAACTATGGCTACACCTTC

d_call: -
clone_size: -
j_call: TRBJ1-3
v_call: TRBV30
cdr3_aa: CAWRRPSGNTIYF
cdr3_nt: TGTGCCTGGAGGAGGCCCTCTGGAAACACCATATATTTT

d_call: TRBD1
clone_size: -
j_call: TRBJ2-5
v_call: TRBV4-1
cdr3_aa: CASSQETGGWQETQYF
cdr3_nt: TGCGCCAGCAGCCAAGAGACAGGGGGCTGGCAAGAGACCCAGTACTTC

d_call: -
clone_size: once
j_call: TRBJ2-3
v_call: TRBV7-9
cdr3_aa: CASSFVLGTDTQYF
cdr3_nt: TGTGCCAGCAGCTTTGTGCTAGGCACAGATACGCAGTATTTT

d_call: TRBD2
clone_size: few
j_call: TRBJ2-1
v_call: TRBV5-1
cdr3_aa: CASSLQPSGYNEQFF
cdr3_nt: TGCGCCAGCAGCTTGCAGCCTAGCGGCTACAATGAGCAGTTCTTC

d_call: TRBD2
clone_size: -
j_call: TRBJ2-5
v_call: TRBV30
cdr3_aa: CAWKSTGTRKETQYF
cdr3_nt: TGTGCCTGGAAATCAACCGGGACTAGGAAAGAGACCCAGTACTTC

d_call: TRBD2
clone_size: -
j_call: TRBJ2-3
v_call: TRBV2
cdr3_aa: CASSVFRRGGRGTDTQYF
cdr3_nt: TGTGCCAGCAGTGTGTTTCGGCGGGGGGGCCGAGGCACAGATACGCAGTATTTT

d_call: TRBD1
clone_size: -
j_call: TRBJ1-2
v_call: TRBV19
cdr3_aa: CASSNWDSYGYTF
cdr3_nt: TGTGCCAGTAGCAATTGGGACAGCTATGGCTACACCTTC

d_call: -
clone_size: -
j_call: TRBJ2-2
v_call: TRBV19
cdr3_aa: CAGGHNTGELFF
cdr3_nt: TGTGCCGGGGGACACAACACCGGGGAGCTGTTTTTT

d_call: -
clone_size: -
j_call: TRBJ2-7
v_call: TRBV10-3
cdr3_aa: CAAGNPYEQYF
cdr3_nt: TGTGCCGCGGGGAACCCCTACGAGCAGTACTTC

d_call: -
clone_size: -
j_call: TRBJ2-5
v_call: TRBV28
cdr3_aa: CASSSQIVSANQETQYF
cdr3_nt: TGTGCCAGCAGTTCCCAAATCGTTTCGGCTAATCAAGAGACCCAGTACTTC

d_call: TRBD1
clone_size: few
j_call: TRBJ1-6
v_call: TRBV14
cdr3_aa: CASSQVQGELHF
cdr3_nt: TGTGCCAGCAGCCAAGTTCAGGGGGAACTCCACTTT

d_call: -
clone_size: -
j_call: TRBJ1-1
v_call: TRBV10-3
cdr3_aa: CAISDEGRNTEAFF
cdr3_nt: TGTGCCATCAGTGATGAGGGAAGGAACACTGAAGCTTTCTTT

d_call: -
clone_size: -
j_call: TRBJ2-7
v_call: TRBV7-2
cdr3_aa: CASSPEVWRYEQYF
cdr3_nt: TGTGCCAGCAGCCCAGAGGTGTGGAGGTACGAGCAGTACTTC

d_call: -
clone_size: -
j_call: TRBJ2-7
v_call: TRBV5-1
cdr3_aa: CASSHGDEQYF
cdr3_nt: TGCGCCAGCAGCCACGGGGACGAGCAGTACTTC

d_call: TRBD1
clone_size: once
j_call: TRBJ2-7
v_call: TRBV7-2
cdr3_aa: CASSIGTGTRSEQYF
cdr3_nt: TGTGCCAGCAGCATCGGGACAGGGACTCGGAGCGAGCAGTACTTC

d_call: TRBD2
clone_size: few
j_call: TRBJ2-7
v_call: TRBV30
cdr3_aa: CAWSWGGTGSAAYF
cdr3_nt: TGTGCCTGGAGCTGGGGGGGGACCGGCAGCGCAGCGTACTTC

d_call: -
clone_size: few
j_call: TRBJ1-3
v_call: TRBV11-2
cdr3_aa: CASSFSRDFIGNTIYF
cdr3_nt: TGTGCCAGCAGCTTCAGCAGGGACTTCATCGGAAACACCATATATTTT

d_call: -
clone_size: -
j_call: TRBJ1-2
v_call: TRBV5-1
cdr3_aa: CASSPNRVSDYGYTF
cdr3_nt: TGCGCCAGCAGCCCCAACCGGGTTTCGGACTATGGCTACACCTTC

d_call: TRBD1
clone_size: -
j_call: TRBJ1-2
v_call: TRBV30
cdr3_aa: CAWTKEGASNYGYTF
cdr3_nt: TGTGCCTGGACCAAAGAGGGGGCTTCTAACTATGGCTACACCTTC

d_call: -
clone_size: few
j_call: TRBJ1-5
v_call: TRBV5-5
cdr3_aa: CASSDETRQIRGLNQPQHF
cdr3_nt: TGTGCCAGCAGCGACGAGACCCGACAGATCAGGGGCTTAAATCAGCCCCAGCATTTT

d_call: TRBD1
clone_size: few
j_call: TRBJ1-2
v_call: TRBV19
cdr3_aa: CASIRTGVDYGYTF
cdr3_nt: TGTGCCAGTATTCGGACAGGGGTAGACTATGGCTACACCTTC

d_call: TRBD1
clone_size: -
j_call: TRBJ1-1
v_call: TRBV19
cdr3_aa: CASSARGTEHTEAFF
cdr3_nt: TGTGCCAGTAGTGCCCGGGGGACAGAGCACACTGAAGCTTTCTTT

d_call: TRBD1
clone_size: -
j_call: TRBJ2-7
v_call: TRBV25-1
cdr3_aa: CASSPGQGSYEQYF
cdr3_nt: TGTGCCAGCAGCCCGGGACAGGGGTCATACGAGCAGTACTTC

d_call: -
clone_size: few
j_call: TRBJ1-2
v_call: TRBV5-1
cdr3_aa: CASSYGTNVDYGYTF
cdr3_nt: TGCGCCAGCAGCTACGGGACCAATGTGGACTATGGCTACACCTTC

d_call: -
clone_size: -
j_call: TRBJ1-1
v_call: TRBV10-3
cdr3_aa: CAISFNAGQFPEAFF
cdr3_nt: TGTGCCATCTCATTTAACGCAGGGCAGTTCCCTGAAGCTTTCTTT

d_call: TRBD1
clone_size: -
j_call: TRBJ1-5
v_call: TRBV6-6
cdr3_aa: CASSDSGTASNQPQHF
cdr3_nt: TGTGCCAGCAGCGATTCCGGGACAGCGAGCAATCAGCCCCAGCATTTT

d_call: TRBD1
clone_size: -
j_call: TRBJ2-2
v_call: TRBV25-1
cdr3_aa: CASSELGQGRTGELFF
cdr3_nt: TGTGCCAGCAGTGAATTAGGACAGGGTCGGACCGGGGAGCTGTTTTTT

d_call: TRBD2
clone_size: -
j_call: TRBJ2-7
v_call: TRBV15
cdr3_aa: CATSGLALYEQYF
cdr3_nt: TGTGCCACCTCGGGACTAGCTCTCTACGAGCAGTACTTC

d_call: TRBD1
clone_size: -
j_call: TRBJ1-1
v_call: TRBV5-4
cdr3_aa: CASSQDRDGTEAFF
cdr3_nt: TGTGCCAGCAGCCAGGACAGGGATGGCACTGAAGCTTTCTTT

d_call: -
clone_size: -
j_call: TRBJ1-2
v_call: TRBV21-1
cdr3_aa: CATKGEGGDGYTF
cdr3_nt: TGTGCCACCAAGGGGGAGGGTGGAGATGGCTACACCTTC

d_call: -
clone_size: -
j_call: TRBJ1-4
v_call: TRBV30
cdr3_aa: CAWSVAGILNEKLFF
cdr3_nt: TGTGCCTGGAGTGTTGCGGGGATCCTTAATGAAAAACTGTTTTTT

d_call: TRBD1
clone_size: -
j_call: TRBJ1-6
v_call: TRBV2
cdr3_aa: CASKPLDRVNSPLHF
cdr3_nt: TGTGCCAGCAAGCCTCTTGACAGGGTGAATTCACCCCTCCACTTT

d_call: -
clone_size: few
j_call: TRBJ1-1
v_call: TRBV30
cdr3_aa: CAWVRDLIRNTEAFF
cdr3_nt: TGTGCCTGGGTCCGGGACCTGATAAGGAACACTGAAGCTTTCTTT